This TCR beta chain stems from a study of CD8+CD57+ T cells in acquired aplastic anemia. At the level of the study: The study obtained an average of approximately 3 ug of DNA from sorted CD4+ and CD8+ cells. Healthy donors yielded roughly 9.8 million CD4+ cell reads on average.

Trimming removed 6 bases from V and 5 bases from J, with 13 bases in between. The CDR3 length is 13 residues. The V gene's germline CDR1 is SNHLY and CDR2 FYNNEI. CDR3 and TCR beta VDJ profiling relied on a genomic DNA template. From the reads, TCRdb called clonotypes with MiXCR, one entry per CDR3 protein. The sample lists some 47,000 distinct CDR3 sequences, about 73% occurring once. This clonotype was detected once. No antigen is known for it. Overall study findings and caveats: Fewer than 30 shared CD8+ CDR3s appeared highly expressed within patients' immunodominant clones. Patients and healthy controls showed no significant CD8+ Simpson's diversity difference.

The gene calls are TRBV2 and TRBJ2-5; tentatively, D is TRBD1 (6 bases). The TCR comes from a human donor in good health, serving as a control. Sequenced: sorted CD4+, CD8+, or CD8+CD57+ T cells (not recorded which) from PBMCs. This CDR3 is CASRAQGLETQYF. CDR3 coding DNA: TGTGCCAGCAGGGCACAGGGATTGGAGACCCAGTACTTC.